What follows are 21 T cell receptor beta chains derived from one specimen sequenced in a study of a mutant IDH1 vaccine in newly diagnosed glioma. Only in-frame clones appear in the TCRdb table, and some are missing; sequencing was by immunoSEQ multiplex PCR. This table holds roughly 74,000 clones, around 85% found once. These receptors are not linked to any known antigen. Time point noted: week 23, last vaccination. A single vaccine dose contained 300 ug of mutant IDH1 20-mer peptide, and topical imiquimod was used with it. Sample: PBMCs, taken from a glioma patient whose treatment included an IDH1 peptide vaccine. All receptors come from a man aged 30 to 45 with glioma. Some clones in this sample may be carry-over from other donors' samples.

The V gene is TRBV15, the J gene TRBJ1-4; D is perhaps TRBD1 (5 bases). The CDR3 is 17 amino acids. Looked up from germline, CDR1 is LNHNV and CDR2 is YYDKDF (reference sequence). V was trimmed by 0 bases and J by 10 bases, leaving 21 bases between them. The CDR3 reads CATSRDLDQGVWGKLFF. The CDR3 DNA reads as TGTGCCACCAGCAGAGATCTAGACCAGGGTGTTTGGGGAAAACTGTTTTTT.

The chain employs TRBV5-6 and TRBJ2-2, with 10 positions matching TRBD1. This CDR3 comprises 15 residues. V lost 5 bases, J lost 5 bases, and 6 bases stayed unmatched. CDR1 SGHDT and CDR2 YYEEEE come from the germline V gene. CDR3 protein: CASSSGTGVTGELFF. For the CDR3, the DNA is TGTGCCAGCAGTTCCGGGACAGGGGTAACCGGGGAGCTGTTTTTT.

This chain links TRBV6-1 with TRBJ1-1, with unresolved D. CDR1 and CDR2 from the germline V gene are MNHNS and SASEGT. The CDR3 covers 15 residues. Trimming cost V 2 bases and J 4 bases, with 14 bases left between them. This CDR3 reads CASSELEGLGTEAFF. In DNA form, the CDR3 reads TGTGCCAGCAGTGAATTGGAGGGTCTCGGCACTGAAGCTTTCTTT.

The CDR3 sequence is CASSPGGSTAEAFF. DNA for the CDR3: TGTGCCAGCAGCCCAGGGGGTTCGACGGCTGAAGCTTTCTTT. The chain links TRBV27 to TRBJ1-1, with 7 positions matching TRBD1. Germline assignment: CDR1 MNHEY and CDR2 SMNVEV (reference sequence). The CDR3 length is 14 residues. V dropped 6 bases and J dropped 6; count of bases not matched to a gene: 10.

The CDR3 sequence: CASSQEGRGGEETQYF. The CDR3 nucleotides read TGCGCCAGCAGCCAAGAGGGACGCGGGGGGGAAGAGACCCAGTACTTC. V usage is TRBV4-3 and J usage is TRBJ2-5; TRBD2 matches 9 bases. The J segment lost 3 bases and the V segment lost 0 bases, leaving 5 bases of the junction unmatched. The germline CDR1 and CDR2 sequences are LGHNA and YSLEER. CDR3 length equals 16 residues.

In this sample, this clone turned up once. The V and J genes are TRBV6-5 and TRBJ2-6, with D perhaps matching TRBD1 (5 bases). Trimming removed 9 bases from V and 3 bases from J, with 9 bases in between. This CDR3 spans 13 amino acids. The germline V gene encodes CDR1 MNHEY and CDR2 SVGAGI. The CDR3 DNA follows: TGTGCCAGTAAGACAGTTGGGGCCAACGTCCTGACTTTC. Translation gives CASKTVGANVLTF.

The V gene is TRBV30, the J gene TRBJ2-1; D may be TRBD2 (5 bases). Trimming pared 0 bases from V and 10 bases from J, leaving 16 bases between. The germline gives CDR1 GTSNPN, CDR2 SVGIG (reference sequence). CDR3 length equals 14 residues. The CDR3 DNA reads as TGTGCCTGGAGTGTATCGTGGAGGAGTGGGGAGCAGTTCTTC. The encoded protein is CAWSVSWRSGEQFF.

The V gene is TRBV6-5, the J gene TRBJ1-1; no definite D call. The V end was cut by 7 bases, the J end by 1 base, with 10 bases between. CDR1 is MNHEY, CDR2 SVGAGI, per germline. The CDR3 runs to 13 residues. The CDR3 spells CASTNDKNTEAFF. In DNA, the CDR3 is TGTGCCAGCACTAACGATAAGAACACTGAAGCTTTCTTT.

Comments on this clone: The same CDR3 can be traced to other DNA sequences in this sample. This rearrangement joins TRBV19 to TRBJ1-5, with 7 bases aligning to TRBD1. V lost 1 base and J lost 2; bases outside the gene matches: 2. Germline CDR1 reads LNHDA; CDR2 reads SQIVND (reference sequence). The CDR3 covers 15 residues. CDR3 protein: CASSIGGGGNQPQHF. The CDR3 bases are TGTGCCAGTAGTATAGGAGGGGGCGGCAATCAGCCCCAGCATTTT.

CDR3 sequence: CASGRGGVNQPQHF. CDR3 sequence (DNA): TGTGCCAGCGGCAGGGGGGGGGTCAATCAGCCCCAGCATTTT. The genes are TRBV27 and TRBJ1-5, with 7 bases matching TRBD1. The trim removed 8 bases at V and 3 bases at J, leaving 7 bases unmatched. There are 14 residues in the CDR3. Germline V gene lookup returns CDR1 MNHEY and CDR2 SMNVEV (reference sequence).

V and J are TRBV15 and TRBJ2-3, with TRBD1 identical over 9 bases. With 2 bases clipped from V and 1 base from J, the junction kept 4 bases outside the gene matches. The germline CDR1 and CDR2 sequences are LNHNV and YYDKDF (reference sequence). The CDR3 runs to 16 residues. The CDR3 DNA is TGTGCCACCAGCAGAACCCGGACAGGGGGCACAGATACGCAGTATTTT. This codes for CATSRTRTGGTDTQYF.

The CDR3 region has the DNA TGTGCCAGCAGCTTGGTCTACGGGGGGTCGTATGGCTACACCTTC. Translation gives CASSLVYGGSYGYTF. J is TRBJ1-2 and V is TRBV5-7, with a tentative D call TRBD1 (5 bases). TRBV5-7 is known as an ORF, though its function is uncertain. This CDR3 contains 15 residues. Trimming stripped 0 bases from V and 5 bases from J, with 14 bases between.

This chain uses TRBV9 with TRBJ1-3; D call uncertain. Trimming left V 3 bases short and J 2 bases short, with 9 bases between. There are 14 residues in the CDR3. CDR1 and CDR2 from the germline V gene are SGDLS and YYNGEE. The CDR3 loop is CASSAPGTGNTIYF. CDR3 nucleotide sequence: TGTGCCAGCAGCGCCCCGGGGACTGGAAACACCATATATTTT.

In this sample, this clone turned up a few times. This rearrangement joins TRBV7-7 to TRBJ2-5, with D possibly being TRBD1 (6 bases). CDR1 is SSHAT and CDR2 is FNYEAQ in the germline V gene (reference sequence). With 6 bases removed from V and 2 bases from J, the gap between germline ends came to 10 bases. This CDR3 has 13 amino acids. The CDR3 nucleotides read TGTGCCAGCAGTCTAGACAGGCAAGAGACCCAGTACTTC. Amino acids: CASSLDRQETQYF.

This clone has a handful of counts. The V and J genes are TRBV9 and TRBJ1-1; tentatively, D is TRBD1 (5 bases). From germline, CDR1 is SGDLS and CDR2 YYNGEE. Trimming shortened V by 0 bases and J by 6 bases, and 15 bases separated the two germline ends. There are 15 residues in the CDR3. CDR3 amino acids: CASSVGGALGAEAFF. CDR3 DNA sequence: TGTGCCAGCAGCGTAGGAGGGGCTCTAGGCGCTGAAGCTTTCTTT.

The chain couples TRBV6-5 to TRBJ2-7; 9 bases are shared with TRBD1. Germline CDR1 MNHEY, CDR2 SVGAGI. The V and J ends lost 0 bases and 0 bases, in that order; junction bases with no gene match: 3. The CDR3 consists of 16 residues. The DNA of the CDR3 is TGTGCCAGCAGTTACTCGACAGGGGGACTCTCCTACGAGCAGTACTTC. Its protein is CASSYSTGGLSYEQYF.

The chain uses TRBV21-1 and TRBJ2-2. TRBV21-1 is a pseudogene. The CDR3 runs 14 residues. Written as DNA, the CDR3 is TGTGCCAGCAGCAAAGAGGTTGGGACGTTGGGGCTGTTTTTT. Its translation: CASSKEVGTLGLFF.

CDR3 region: CASSSIANYGYTF. CDR3 nucleotides: TGTGCCAGCAGCTCGATAGCTAACTATGGCTACACCTTC. This chain uses TRBV11-2 with TRBJ1-2, with no clear D. The V and J ends lost 4 bases and 0 bases respectively, with 6 bases between them. The CDR3 has 13 residues. Germline V gene lookup returns CDR1 SGHAT and CDR2 FQNNGV.

The V call is TRBV7-2, the J call TRBJ1-5; TRBD1 agrees at 12 bases. Germline assignment: CDR1 SGHTA and CDR2 FQGNSA. The length of the CDR3 is 17 residues. V gave up 0 bases and J gave up 7 bases; unmatched junction bases: 7. CDR3 sequence: CASSLAGTGGLDQPQHF. The CDR3 nucleotides are TGTGCCAGCAGCTTAGCGGGGACAGGGGGCTTGGACCAGCCCCAGCATTTT.

The chain links TRBV28 to TRBJ1-6, with D possibly matching TRBD1 (5 bases). The length of the CDR3 is 13 residues. The germline V gene has CDR1 MDHEN and CDR2 SYDVKM. V lost 4 bases to trimming and J lost 10 bases, with 11 bases between them. The CDR3 DNA sequence: TGTGCCAGCAGTTCAGGGCTGCTCTCACCCCTCCACTTT. Translating it yields CASSSGLLSPLHF.

The chain has TRBV5-1 and TRBJ2-7, with TRBD2 identical over 13 bases. Germline loops: CDR1 SGHRS, CDR2 YFSETQ. Trimming took 2 bases from V and 3 from J; bases not matched to a gene: 2. This CDR3 contains 15 residues. The CDR3: CASSLGLAGDYEQYF. DNA of the CDR3: TGCGCCAGCAGCTTAGGACTAGCGGGAGACTACGAGCAGTACTTC.